These 6 T cell receptor beta chains originate from one sample sequenced in a study of T cells in Graves' hyperthyroidism and ophthalmopathy. The TCR beta CDR3 regions underwent amplification using RNA transcripts as the source. HTBI primers were employed in a first-round RT-PCR of the TCR CDR3. In TCRdb, the multiplex PCR reads were re-called with MiXCR into one record per CDR3 protein. The data show around 500,000 distinct CDR3 sequences, with about 20% seen just once and 49% held by the top ten. Specimen: blood. These receptors came from a woman in her 70s with Graves' ophthalmopathy.

Only a few counts were recorded for this clonotype. The V and J genes are TRBV6-1 and TRBJ2-3; 8 bases are a match to TRBD2. J lost 3 bases, V lost 3 bases, and 8 bases had no gene match. CDR3 length: 16 residues. The germline CDR1 and CDR2 sequences are MNHNS and SASEGT. The CDR3 loop is CASSDLSGSKTDTQYF. DNA for the CDR3: TGTGCCAGCAGTGACCTGAGCGGGAGTAAAACAGATACGCAGTATTTT.

V gene TRBV7-9 combines with J gene TRBJ2-3; 7 nucleotides agree with TRBD1. With V trimmed by 5 bases and J by 2 bases, 7 bases remained unmatched. This CDR3 is 15 amino acids long. Germline assignment: CDR1 SEHNR and CDR2 FQNEAQ (reference sequence). CDR3 region: CASSLTGTDTDTQYF. The CDR3 coding sequence is TGTGCCAGCAGCCTAACCGGGACAGACACAGATACGCAGTATTTT.

A few counts support this clonotype. V usage is TRBV2 and J usage is TRBJ2-1; 7 bases line up with TRBD2. The V segment lost 8 bases and the J segment 0 bases; nucleotides outside the gene matches: 7. CDR1 is SNHLY and CDR2 is FYNNEI in the germline V gene. This CDR3 has 15 amino acids. The CDR3 reads CASQEGGPSYNEQFF. The CDR3 DNA follows: TGTGCCAGCCAGGAGGGAGGGCCCTCCTACAATGAGCAGTTCTTC.

The chain employs TRBV30 and TRBJ1-2; the D gene is possibly TRBD1 (6 bases). Germline-derived CDR1 and CDR2 are GTSNPN and SVGIG (reference sequence). V lost 4 bases to trimming and J lost 5 bases, with 14 bases between them. The CDR3 is 13 amino acids. The CDR3: CAWIPSRGYGYTF. CDR3 DNA sequence: TGTGCCTGGATTCCCAGCAGGGGATATGGCTACACCTTC.

The rearrangement links TRBV5-1 to TRBJ2-1; D assignment may be TRBD1 or TRBD2 (6 bases each). The germline V gene has CDR1 SGHRS and CDR2 YFSETQ. V was pared by 0 bases and J by 14 bases, with 12 bases between. This CDR3 is built from 12 residues. The CDR3 bases are TGCGCCAGCAGCTTGGCCGGGGGCGTGGAGTTCTTC. Translation: CASSLAGGVEFF.

CDR3 protein: CASSLQTSGSHIQYF. DNA for the CDR3: TGTGCCAGCAGCTTACAGACTAGCGGGAGTCACATTCAGTACTTC. This rearrangement joins TRBV5-4 to TRBJ2-4; 12 nucleotides match TRBD2. The CDR3 extends over 15 amino acids. Losses at the gene ends were 2 bases for V and 8 bases for J; bases not matched to a gene: 5. Germline loops: CDR1 SGHNT, CDR2 YYREEE (reference sequence).